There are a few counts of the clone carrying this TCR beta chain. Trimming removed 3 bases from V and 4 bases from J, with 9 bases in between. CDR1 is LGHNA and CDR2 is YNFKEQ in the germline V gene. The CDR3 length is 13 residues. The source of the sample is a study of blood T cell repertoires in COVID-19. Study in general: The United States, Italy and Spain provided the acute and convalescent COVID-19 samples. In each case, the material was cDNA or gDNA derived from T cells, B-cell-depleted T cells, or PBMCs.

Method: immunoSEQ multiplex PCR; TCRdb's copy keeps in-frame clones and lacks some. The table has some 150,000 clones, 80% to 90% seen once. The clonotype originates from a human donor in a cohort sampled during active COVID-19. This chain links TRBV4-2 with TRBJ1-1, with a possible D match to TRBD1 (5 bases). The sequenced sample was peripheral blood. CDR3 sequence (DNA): TGTGCCAGCAGCCAGTCAGGGATCACTGAAGCTTTCTTT. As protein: CASSQSGITEAFF.